Below, one T cell receptor beta chain is given with its context. Antigen unknown. The sample belongs to a study of shared clonotypes between healthy human individuals. General study points: Generation of non-shared clonotypes was less probable than generation of clonotypes shared by all four donors.

Repertoires were generated with immunoSEQ multiplex PCR, while TCRdb's copy carries only in-frame clones and drops some. The table shows just over 2,000,000 clones, with about 95% occurring only once. Germline CDR1 reads SGHNT; CDR2 reads YYREEE (reference sequence). V dropped 0 bases and J dropped 4 bases, with 22 bases sitting between them. The CDR3 length is 18 residues. It was CD45RO-negative cells, positively selected for CCR7, that made up naive CD8 cells, with terminally differentiated effector memory CD45RA+ cells excluded. Material: naive CD8+ T cells sorted from blood. The rearrangement uses TRBV5-4 and TRBJ1-2; D may be TRBD1 (5 bases). This clonotype originated in a man aged 18 to 29 in good health. This chain's CDR3 is CASSLAALTGTIPYGYTF. In DNA, the CDR3 is TGTGCCAGCAGCTTGGCGGCCCTAACAGGAACTATCCCCTATGGCTACACCTTC.